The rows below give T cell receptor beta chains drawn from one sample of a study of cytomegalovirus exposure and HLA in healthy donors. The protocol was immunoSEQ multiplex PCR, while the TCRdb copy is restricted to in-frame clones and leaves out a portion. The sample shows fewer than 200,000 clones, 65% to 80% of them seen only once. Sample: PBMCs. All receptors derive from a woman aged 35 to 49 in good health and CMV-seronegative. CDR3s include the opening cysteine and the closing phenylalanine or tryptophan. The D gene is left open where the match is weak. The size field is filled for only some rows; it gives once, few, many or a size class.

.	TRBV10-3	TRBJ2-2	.	TGTGCCATCACCAGGGGAAGCAACACCGGGGAGCTGTTTTTT	CAITRGSNTGELFF
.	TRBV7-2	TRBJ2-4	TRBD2	TGTGCCAGCAGCTTGTCTAGCGGGAGGGGGGCCAAAAACATTCAGTACTTC	CASSLSSGRGAKNIQYF
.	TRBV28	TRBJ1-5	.	TGTGCCAGCAAGGAGGTCGTGAGCAATCAGCCCCAGCATTTT	CASKEVVSNQPQHF
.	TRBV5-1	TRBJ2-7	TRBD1	TGCGCCAGCAGCCCCGACCGGACAGGATACGAGCAGTACTTC	CASSPDRTGYEQYF
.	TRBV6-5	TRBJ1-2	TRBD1	TGTGCCAGCAGTTCCCCTCGGACAGGCCCCTATGGCTACACCTTC	CASSSPRTGPYGYTF
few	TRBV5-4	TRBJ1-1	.	TGTGCCAGCACCTCCCCAGGCGGGGGGAACACTGAAGCTTTCTTT	CASTSPGGGNTEAFF
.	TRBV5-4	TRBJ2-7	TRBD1	TGTGCCAGCAGCTTGGGACAGGGTTTAGTCTACGAGCAGTACTTC	CASSLGQGLVYEQYF
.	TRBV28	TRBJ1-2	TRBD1	TGTGCCAGCCATGGGACAGGGTTGTTTTATGGCTACACCTTC	CASHGTGLFYGYTF
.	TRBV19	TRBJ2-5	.	TGTGCCAGTAGTGCAGGGGTGCGGGGGACCCAAGAGACCCAGTACTTC	CASSAGVRGTQETQYF
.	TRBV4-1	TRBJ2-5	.	TGCGCCAGCAGCCAAGATTTCGGTAACCAAGAGACCCAGTACTTC	CASSQDFGNQETQYF
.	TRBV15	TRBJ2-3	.	TGTGCCACCGGTAGGGGAAGGGTGACAGATACGCAGTATTTT	CATGRGRVTDTQYF
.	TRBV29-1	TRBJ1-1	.	TGCAGCACGCGGACTGGGAGTACGGCTGAAGCTTTCTTT	CSTRTGSTAEAFF
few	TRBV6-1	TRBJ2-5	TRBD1	TGTGCCAGCCGACAGGGAAGAGAGACCCAGTACTTC	CASRQGRETQYF
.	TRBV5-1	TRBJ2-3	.	TGCGCCAGCAGCTTGGAATTAGCGGCAGATACGCAGTATTTT	CASSLELAADTQYF
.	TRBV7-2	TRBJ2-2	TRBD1	TGTGCCAGCAGCCCCAACAGGGGGCCTTCCGGGGAGCTGTTTTTT	CASSPNRGPSGELFF
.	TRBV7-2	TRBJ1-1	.	TGTGCCAGCAGTCGTACAGGGCAAACTGAAGCTTTCTTT	CASSRTGQTEAFF
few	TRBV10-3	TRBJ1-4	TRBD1	TGTGCCATCAGTGAGTCACGGGACAGGCTTAATGAAAAACTGTTTTTT	CAISESRDRLNEKLFF
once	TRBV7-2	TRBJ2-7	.	TGTGCCAGCAGCTTAGCGCTACCCACCCTGCTTACCTACGAGCAGTACTTC	CASSLALPTLLTYEQYF
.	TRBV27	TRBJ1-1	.	TGTGCCAGCAGTTTAAAGGGGATGGCGACTGAAGCTTTCTTT	CASSLKGMATEAFF
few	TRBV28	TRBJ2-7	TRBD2	TGTGCCAGCAGTCCCTTGGGACTAGCGGGAGGAGTGTACGAGCAGTACTTC	CASSPLGLAGGVYEQYF
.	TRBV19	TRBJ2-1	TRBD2	TGTGCCAGTAGAGAAGCGGGAGGGTACAATGAGCAGTTCTTC	CASREAGGYNEQFF
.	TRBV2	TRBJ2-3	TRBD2	TGTGCCAGCAGTAGTCGGCTAGCGGGTGCCCATACGCAGTATTTT	CASSSRLAGAHTQYF
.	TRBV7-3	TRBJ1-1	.	TGTGCCAGCAGCTTTAAGGGGGGGGGCACTGAAGCTTTCTTT	CASSFKGGGTEAFF
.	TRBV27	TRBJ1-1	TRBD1	TGTGCCAGCAGCCTGACAGGGGGCACTGAAGCTTTCTTT	CASSLTGGTEAFF
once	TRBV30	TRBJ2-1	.	TGTGCCCACGGGAGCCCGCGTAGGTTCTTC	CAHGSPRRFF
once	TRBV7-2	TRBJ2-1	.	TGTGCCAGCAGCCCCGGGAGCGAGCAGTTCTTC	CASSPGSEQFF
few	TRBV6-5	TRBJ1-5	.	TGTGCCAGCAGTTTTTCAGGGGGCAATCAGCCCCAGCATTTT	CASSFSGGNQPQHF
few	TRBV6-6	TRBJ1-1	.	TGTGCCAGCAGTTACTCGAGTGGTTCCGGCACTGAAGCTTTCTTT	CASSYSSGSGTEAFF
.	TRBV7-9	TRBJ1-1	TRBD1	TGTGCCAGCAGCTTATTACAGGGGGGCACTGAAGCTTTCTTT	CASSLLQGGTEAFF
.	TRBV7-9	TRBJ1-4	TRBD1	TGTGCCAGCAGTTCCGGACAGGGCGATGATGAAAAACTGTTTTTT	CASSSGQGDDEKLFF
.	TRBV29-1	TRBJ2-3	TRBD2	TGCAGCGTTGAGAGACACGGGACTAGCGGGAGGATGGATACGCAGTATTTT	CSVERHGTSGRMDTQYF
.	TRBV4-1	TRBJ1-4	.	TGCGCCAGCAGCCAAGTTTTAACGGCCACGGGTGCCGAGGAACTGTTTTTT	CASSQVLTATGAEELFF
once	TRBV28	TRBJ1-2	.	TGTGCCAGCAGCCTTATCCTCCGAACGGGAGAGGGAGGGGTATGGGATGGCTACACCTTC	CASSLILRTGEGGVWDGYTF
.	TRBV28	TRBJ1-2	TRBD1	TGTGCCAGCAGTACCGGGGGACAGGGATTGGACTATGGCTACACCTTC	CASSTGGQGLDYGYTF
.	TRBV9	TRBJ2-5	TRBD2	TGTGCCAGCAGCACAGCGGGGGAAGAGACCCAGTACTTC	CASSTAGEETQYF
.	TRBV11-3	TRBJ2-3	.	TGTGCCAGCAGCTTAGATCTCGGCTCGGGTACGCAGTATTTT	CASSLDLGSGTQYF
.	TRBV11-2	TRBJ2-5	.	TGTGCCAGCAGCTTATATGGCAGGGGAGAGACCCAGTACTTC	CASSLYGRGETQYF
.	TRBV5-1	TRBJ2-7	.	TGCGCCAGCAGCTTGGAAGATTACGAGCAGTACTTC	CASSLEDYEQYF
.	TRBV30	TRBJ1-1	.	TGTGCCTGGAACAGACAGAAGAACACTGAAGCTTTCTTT	CAWNRQKNTEAFF
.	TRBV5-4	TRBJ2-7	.	TGTGCCAGCAGCAAGGAGCCGGCCTACGAGCAGTACTTC	CASSKEPAYEQYF
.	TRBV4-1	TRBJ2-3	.	TGCGCCAGCAGCCGAACGGGGGAGACCACAGATACGCAGTATTTT	CASSRTGETTDTQYF